This TCR beta chain emerged from a study of PD-L1 blockade in urothelial cancer. Whole-study context: Patients initiated atezolizumab in about 2014 at 1,200 mg intravenously every 3 weeks.

The protocol was immunoSEQ multiplex PCR, while the TCRdb copy is restricted to in-frame clones and leaves out a portion. The sample has 90,000 to 130,000 clones; under 95% are singletons. This sample's time point: peripheral blood 6 weeks after treatment start. Germline-derived CDR1 and CDR2 are SGHRS and YFSETQ. The CDR3 is 16 residues long. Notes on this clone: One end of the junction varies from germline; a read error may be responsible.

This chain connects TRBV5-1 to TRBJ2-5; 9 bases are shared with TRBD2. This receptor was taken from a man aged 55 to 70 with urothelial cancer. Source: PBMCs, taken around atezolizumab (anti-PD-L1) treatment. The chain's CDR3 is CASSPQLAGGQGTQYF. CDR3 nucleotides: TGCGCCAGCAGCCCACAGCTCGCGGGGGGGCAAGGGACCCAGTACTTC.